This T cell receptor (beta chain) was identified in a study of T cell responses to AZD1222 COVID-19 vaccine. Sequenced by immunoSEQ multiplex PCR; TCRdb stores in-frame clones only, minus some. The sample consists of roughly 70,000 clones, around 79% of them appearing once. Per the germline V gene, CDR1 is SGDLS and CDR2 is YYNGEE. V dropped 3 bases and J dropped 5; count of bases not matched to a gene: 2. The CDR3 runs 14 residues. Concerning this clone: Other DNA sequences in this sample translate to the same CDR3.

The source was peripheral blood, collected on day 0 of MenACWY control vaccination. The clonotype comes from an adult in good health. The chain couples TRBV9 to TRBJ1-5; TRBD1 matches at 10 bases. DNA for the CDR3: TGTGCCAGCAGCGCCGGACAGGGGGATCAGCCCCAGCATTTT. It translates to CASSAGQGDQPQHF.